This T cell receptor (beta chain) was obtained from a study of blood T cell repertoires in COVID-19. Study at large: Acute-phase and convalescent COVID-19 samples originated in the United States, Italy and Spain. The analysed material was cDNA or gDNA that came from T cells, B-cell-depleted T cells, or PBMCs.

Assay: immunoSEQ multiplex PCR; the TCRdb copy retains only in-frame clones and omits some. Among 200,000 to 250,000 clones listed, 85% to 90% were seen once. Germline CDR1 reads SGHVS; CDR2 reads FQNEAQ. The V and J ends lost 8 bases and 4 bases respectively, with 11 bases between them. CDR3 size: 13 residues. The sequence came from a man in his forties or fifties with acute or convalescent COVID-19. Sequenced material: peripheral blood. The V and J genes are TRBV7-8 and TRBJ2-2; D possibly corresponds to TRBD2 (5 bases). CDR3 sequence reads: CASRWETTGELFF. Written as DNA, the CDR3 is TGTGCCAGCCGCTGGGAGACCACCGGGGAGCTGTTTTTT.